This is a list of T cell receptor beta chains from one sample in a study of patients and donors after allogeneic stem cell transplantation. TCRdb reprocessed the RT-PCR reads via MiXCR and lists one record per CDR3 protein. The data contain roughly 250,000 distinct CDR3 sequences, about 14% of them singletons. The specimen was blood, either unsorted or a sorted T cell fraction (not recorded which). These TCRs come from a human donor who was either an allogeneic HSCT recipient or a stem cell or donor lymphocyte infusion donor (not recorded which). It is not recorded whose cells these are; they may come from a transplant donor. Both conserved end residues are part of each CDR3. The order of the fields is clone size, J gene, D gene, V gene, CDR3 protein, CDR3 DNA. The D gene is left open where the match is weak. Clone size appears in some rows only: once, few, many, or a class for an expanded clone.

few TRBJ2-7 NA TRBV5-1 CASSLETGPHEQYF TGCGCCAGCAGCCTTGAGACAGGTCCGCACGAGCAGTACTTC
many TRBJ2-7 NA TRBV7-2 CASSFDRRGSEQYF TGTGCCAGCAGCTTTGACAGGAGAGGTTCCGAGCAGTACTTC
many TRBJ2-3 NA TRBV12-3/TRBV12-4 CASTKGVARRGDTQYF TGTGCCAGCACTAAAGGGGTTGCGCGGCGGGGAGATACGCAGTATTTT
NA TRBJ1-5 TRBD1 TRBV7-8 CASSLAIGGGQPQHF TGTGCCAGCAGCTTAGCGATAGGGGGCGGTCAGCCCCAGCATTTT
many TRBJ1-5 NA TRBV7-2 CASSLIDNQPQHF TGTGCCAGCAGCTTAATAGACAATCAGCCCCAGCATTTT
many TRBJ1-1 NA TRBV5-1 CASSLGRSAVGDTEAFF TGCGCCAGCAGCCTGGGCCGTTCCGCAGTTGGGGACACTGAAGCTTTCTTT
many TRBJ2-7 NA TRBV3-1 CASSQDASSYEQYF TGTGCCAGCAGCCAAGATGCCAGCTCCTACGAGCAGTACTTC
few TRBJ1-1 TRBD1 TRBV7-3 CASSLSGGAGTEAFF TGTGCCAGCAGCCTTTCAGGGGGCGCAGGCACTGAAGCTTTCTTT
NA TRBJ1-5 TRBD1 TRBV19 CASSIGRTGENQPQHF TGTGCCAGTAGTATAGGCCGGACAGGGGAAAATCAGCCCCAGCATTTT
many TRBJ2-3 NA TRBV5-1 CASRDGTKGLSTQYF TGCGCCAGCAGGGACGGGACAAAGGGACTGTCTACGCAGTATTTT